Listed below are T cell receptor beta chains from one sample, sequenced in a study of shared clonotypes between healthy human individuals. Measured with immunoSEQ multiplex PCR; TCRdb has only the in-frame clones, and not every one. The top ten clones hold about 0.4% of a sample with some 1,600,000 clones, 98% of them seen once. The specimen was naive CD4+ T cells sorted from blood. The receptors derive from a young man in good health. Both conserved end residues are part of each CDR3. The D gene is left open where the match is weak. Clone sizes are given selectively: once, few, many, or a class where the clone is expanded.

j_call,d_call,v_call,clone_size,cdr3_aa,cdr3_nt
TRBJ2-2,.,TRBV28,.,CASSSLRAGELFF,TGTGCCAGCAGTTCCTTGAGGGCCGGGGAGCTGTTTTTT
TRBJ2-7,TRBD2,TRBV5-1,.,CASTTRTSGSVGSYEQYF,TGCGCCAGCACCACCCGGACTAGCGGGAGTGTGGGCTCCTACGAGCAGTACTTC
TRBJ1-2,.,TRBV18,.,CASSPTNDAGSYGYTF,TGTGCCAGCTCACCAACCAACGACGCAGGGAGCTATGGCTACACCTTC
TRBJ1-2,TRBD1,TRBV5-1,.,CASSKGQAANYGYTF,TGCGCCAGCAGCAAAGGACAGGCCGCTAACTATGGCTACACCTTC
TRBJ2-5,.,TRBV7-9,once,CASSLNRETQYF,TGTGCCAGCAGCTTAAACCGGGAGACCCAGTACTTC
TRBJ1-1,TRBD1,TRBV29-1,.,CSALGQQNTEAFF,TGCAGCGCCCTGGGACAGCAGAACACTGAAGCTTTCTTT
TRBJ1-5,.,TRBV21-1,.,CASSKGGVYSNQPQHF,TGTGCCAGCAGCAAAGGTGGGGTCTATAGCAATCAGCCCCAGCATTTT
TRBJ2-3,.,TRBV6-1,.,CASSESGSWADTQYF,TGTGCCAGCAGTGAATCTGGGAGTTGGGCAGATACGCAGTATTTT
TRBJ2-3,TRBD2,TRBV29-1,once,CSVRGRATDTQYF,TGCAGCGTACGCGGGAGAGCCACAGATACGCAGTATTTT
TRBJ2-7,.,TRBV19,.,CASRDTTYEQYF,TGTGCCAGCCGGGACACTACCTACGAGCAGTACTTC
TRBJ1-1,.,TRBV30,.,CAWSSQGNTEAFF,TGTGCCTGGAGTTCCCAGGGCAACACTGAAGCTTTCTTT
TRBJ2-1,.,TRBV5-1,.,CASSFGQLRAAQFF,TGCGCCAGCAGTTTCGGACAGCTTAGGGCGGCGCAGTTCTTC
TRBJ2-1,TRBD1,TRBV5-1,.,CASSLKGQGVPREQFF,TGCGCCAGCAGCTTGAAAGGACAGGGAGTGCCCCGGGAGCAGTTCTTC
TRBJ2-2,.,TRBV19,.,CASSTAYLTGELFF,TGTGCCAGTAGTACCGCGTACCTCACCGGGGAGCTGTTTTTT
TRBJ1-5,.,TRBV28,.,CASIQIEGEPQPQHF,TGTGCCAGCATCCAAATCGAGGGGGAGCCTCAGCCCCAGCATTTT
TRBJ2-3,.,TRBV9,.,CASSGRQARRTDTQYF,TGTGCCAGCAGCGGAAGACAGGCGAGGAGGACAGATACGCAGTATTTT